This record concerns one T cell receptor beta chain sequence. Its antigen is as yet unknown. This entry is derived from a study of CD8+ T cells in alopecia areata. At the level of the study: Administration of oral tofacitinib to treated patients was at 5 to 10 mg twice daily. Tofacitinib therapy took 6 to 18 months; 6 months off drug came after.

Germline lookup yields CDR1 SQVTM and CDR2 ANQGSEA. CDR3 size: 12 residues. V lost 6 bases and J 2 bases, leaving 9 bases between the germline ends. Sequencing relied on a cDNA template that was reverse transcribed from extracted RNA. Repertoires were generated with immunoSEQ multiplex PCR, while TCRdb's copy carries only in-frame clones and drops some. The table shows 180,000 or so clones, with approximately 62% occurring only once. Study-wide results and limits: Scalp sample sequencing also detects resident alphabeta T cells of normal skin.

Sequencing used CD4+ T cells sorted from blood, obtained at week 0. The chain couples TRBV29-1 to TRBJ2-3, with D perhaps matching TRBD1 (6 bases). This clonotype was sampled from a human donor with alopecia areata. The CDR3 loop reads CSVQGPTDTQYF. For the CDR3, the DNA is TGCAGCGTACAGGGCCCCACAGATACGCAGTATTTT.